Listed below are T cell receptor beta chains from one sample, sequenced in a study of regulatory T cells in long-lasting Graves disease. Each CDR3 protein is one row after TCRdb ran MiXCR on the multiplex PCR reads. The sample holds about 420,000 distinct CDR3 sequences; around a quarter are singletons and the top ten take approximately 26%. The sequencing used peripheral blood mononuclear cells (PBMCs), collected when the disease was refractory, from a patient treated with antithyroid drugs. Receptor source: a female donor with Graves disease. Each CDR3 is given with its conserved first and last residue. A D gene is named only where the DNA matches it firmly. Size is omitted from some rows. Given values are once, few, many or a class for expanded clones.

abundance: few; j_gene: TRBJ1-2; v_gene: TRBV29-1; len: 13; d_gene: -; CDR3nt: TGCAGCGTTCACCGGGACATGGGCTATGGCTACACCTTC; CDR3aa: CSVHRDMGYGYTF
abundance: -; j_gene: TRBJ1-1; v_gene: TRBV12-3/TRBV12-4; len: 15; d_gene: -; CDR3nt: TGTGCCAGCAGTTTAGGAGGGGGGGGAGACACTGAAGCTTTCTTT; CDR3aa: CASSLGGGGDTEAFF
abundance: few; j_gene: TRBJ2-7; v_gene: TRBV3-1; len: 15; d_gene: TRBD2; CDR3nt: TGTGCCAGCAGCCGAGGGGCTAGCGGGACCTACGAGCAGTACTTC; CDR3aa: CASSRGASGTYEQYF
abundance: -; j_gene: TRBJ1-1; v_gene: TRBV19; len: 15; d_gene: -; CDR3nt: TGTGCCAGTATCCCAAGGGGCGGAATGAACACTGAAGCTTTCTTT; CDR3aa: CASIPRGGMNTEAFF
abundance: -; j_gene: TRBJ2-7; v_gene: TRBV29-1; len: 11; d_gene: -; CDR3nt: TGCGGCGTTGTCACAGGGCGAGAGCAGTACTTC; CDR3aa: CGVVTGREQYF
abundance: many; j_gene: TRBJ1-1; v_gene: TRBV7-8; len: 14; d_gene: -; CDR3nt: TGTGCCAGCAGCTTAGCGGAGACATCTAACGAAGCTTTCTTT; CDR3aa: CASSLAETSNEAFF
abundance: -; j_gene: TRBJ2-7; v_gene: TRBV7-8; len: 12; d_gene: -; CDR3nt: TGTGCCAGCAGCTTAGGGAAAAACGAGCAGTACTTC; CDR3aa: CASSLGKNEQYF
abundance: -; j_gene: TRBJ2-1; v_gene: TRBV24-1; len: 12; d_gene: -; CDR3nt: TGTGCCACCAGTGATTCAGGCTATGAGCAGTTCTTC; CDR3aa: CATSDSGYEQFF
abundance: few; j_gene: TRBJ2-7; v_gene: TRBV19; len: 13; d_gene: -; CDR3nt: TGTGCCAGTAGTACCGGACCGAACTACGAGCAGTACTTC; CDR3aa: CASSTGPNYEQYF
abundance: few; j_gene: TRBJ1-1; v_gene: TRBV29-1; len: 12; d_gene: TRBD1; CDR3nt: TGCAGCGTATACACAGGGGGCTCTGAAGCTTTCTTT; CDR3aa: CSVYTGGSEAFF
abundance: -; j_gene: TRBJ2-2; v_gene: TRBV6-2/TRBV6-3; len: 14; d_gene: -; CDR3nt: TGTGCCAGCAGTTTCGCCAGTGCCGCCGGGGAGCTGTTTTTT; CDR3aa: CASSFASAAGELFF
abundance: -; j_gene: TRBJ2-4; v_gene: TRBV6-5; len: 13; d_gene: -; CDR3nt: TGTGCCAGCAGTTACGTAGAGCAAAACATTCAGTACTTC; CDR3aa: CASSYVEQNIQYF
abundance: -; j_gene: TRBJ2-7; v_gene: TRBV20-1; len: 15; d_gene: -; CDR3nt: TGCAGTGCCAGAGCCGGGCCCCAGGGTACCTACGAGCAGTACTTC; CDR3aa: CSARAGPQGTYEQYF
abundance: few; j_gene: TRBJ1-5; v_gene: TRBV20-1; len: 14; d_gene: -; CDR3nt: TGCAGTGCTAGGGGGAGGGCAGAAAATCAGCCCCAGCATTTT; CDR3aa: CSARGRAENQPQHF
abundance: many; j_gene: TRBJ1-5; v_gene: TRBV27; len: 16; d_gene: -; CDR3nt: TGTGCCAGCAGTTTGGGGGGGCAAGGTAGCAATCAGCCCCAGCATTTT; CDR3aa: CASSLGGQGSNQPQHF
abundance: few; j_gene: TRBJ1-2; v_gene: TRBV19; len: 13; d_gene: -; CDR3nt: TGTGCCAGTACTCCAGAGGGATCCTATGGCTACACCTTC; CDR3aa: CASTPEGSYGYTF
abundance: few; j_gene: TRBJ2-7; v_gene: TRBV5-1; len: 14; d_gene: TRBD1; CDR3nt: TGCGCCAGCAGCTTAAAGGGACAGGGAAGCGGGCAGTACTTC; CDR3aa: CASSLKGQGSGQYF
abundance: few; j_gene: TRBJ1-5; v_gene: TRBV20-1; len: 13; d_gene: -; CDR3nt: TGCAGTGCTTCGGATTATAGCAATCAGCCCCAGCATTTT; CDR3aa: CSASDYSNQPQHF
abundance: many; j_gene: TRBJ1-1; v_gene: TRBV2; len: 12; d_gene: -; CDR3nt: TGTGCCAGCAGTGAAACGGAGCTTGAAGCTTTCTTT; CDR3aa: CASSETELEAFF
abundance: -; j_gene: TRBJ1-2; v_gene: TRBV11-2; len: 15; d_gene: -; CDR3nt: TGTGCCAGCAGCTTAGGGGACCGACTAGGCCCTGGCTACACCTTC; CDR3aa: CASSLGDRLGPGYTF
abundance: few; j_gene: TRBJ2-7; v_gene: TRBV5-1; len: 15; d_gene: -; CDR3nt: TGCGCCAGCAGCCTAGGACTCGGCAGCTCCTACGAGCAGTACTTC; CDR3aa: CASSLGLGSSYEQYF
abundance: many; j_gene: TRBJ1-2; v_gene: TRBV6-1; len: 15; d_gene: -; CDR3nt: TGTGCCAGCAGTCAAGGGACGGGCGGCTATTATGGCTACACCTTC; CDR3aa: CASSQGTGGYYGYTF
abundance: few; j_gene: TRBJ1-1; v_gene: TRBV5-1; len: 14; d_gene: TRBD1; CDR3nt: TGCGCCAGCAGCGAGGACAGGGGCGGGACTGAAGCTTTCTTT; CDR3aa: CASSEDRGGTEAFF
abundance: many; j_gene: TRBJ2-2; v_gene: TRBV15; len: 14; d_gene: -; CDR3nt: TGTGCCACCAGCAGAGACAGGAACACCGGGGAGCTGTTTTTT; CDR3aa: CATSRDRNTGELFF
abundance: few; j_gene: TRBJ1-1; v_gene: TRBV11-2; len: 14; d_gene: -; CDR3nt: TGTGCCAGCAGCTTAGATATGGCTTCAGCGGAAGCTTTCTTT; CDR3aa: CASSLDMASAEAFF
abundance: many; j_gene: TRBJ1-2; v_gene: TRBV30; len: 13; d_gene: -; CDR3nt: TGTGCCTGGAGTGATGACACGACTATAGGCTACACCTTC; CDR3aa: CAWSDDTTIGYTF
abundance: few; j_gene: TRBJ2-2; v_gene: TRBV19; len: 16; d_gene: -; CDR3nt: TGTGCCAGTAGTAAGGAGGCGGCTATTCACACCGGGGAGCTGTTTTTT; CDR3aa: CASSKEAAIHTGELFF
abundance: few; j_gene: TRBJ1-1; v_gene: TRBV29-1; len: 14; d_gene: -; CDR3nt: TGCAGCGTTGGCCATAGGGGGGGGGACACTGAAGCTTTCTTT; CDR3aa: CSVGHRGGDTEAFF
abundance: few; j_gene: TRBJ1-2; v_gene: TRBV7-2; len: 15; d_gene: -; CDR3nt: TGTGCCAGCAGCTTAGATAATAGCCATTACTATGGCTACACCTTC; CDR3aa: CASSLDNSHYYGYTF
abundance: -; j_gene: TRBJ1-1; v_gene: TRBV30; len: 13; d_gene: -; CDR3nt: TGTGCCTGGACAGAAGACATGAACACTGAAGCTTTCTTT; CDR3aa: CAWTEDMNTEAFF
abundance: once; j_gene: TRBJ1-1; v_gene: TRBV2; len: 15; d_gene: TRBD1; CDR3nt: TGTGCCAGCAGAGAAACCGGGACAGGGGCCACCGAAGCTTCCTTT; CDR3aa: CASRETGTGATEASF
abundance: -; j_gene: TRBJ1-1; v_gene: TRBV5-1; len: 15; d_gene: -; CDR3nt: TGCGCCAGCAGCTATGGGAACAGGGTGGGCACTGAAGCTTTCTTT; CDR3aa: CASSYGNRVGTEAFF
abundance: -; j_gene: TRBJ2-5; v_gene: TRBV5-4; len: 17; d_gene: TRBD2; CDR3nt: TGTGCCAGCAGACCGGGACTAGCGGGAGGGATCTCAGAGACCCAGTACTTC; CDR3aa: CASRPGLAGGISETQYF
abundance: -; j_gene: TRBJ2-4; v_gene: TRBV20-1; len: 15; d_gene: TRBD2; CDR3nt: TGCAGTGCTGGAGACAGAGCGGGAGAACCCAACATTCAGTACTTC; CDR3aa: CSAGDRAGEPNIQYF
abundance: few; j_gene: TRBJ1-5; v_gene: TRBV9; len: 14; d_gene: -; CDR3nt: TGTGCCAGCAGTGGTGGGGGAGTTGATCAGCCCCAGCATTTT; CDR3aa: CASSGGGVDQPQHF
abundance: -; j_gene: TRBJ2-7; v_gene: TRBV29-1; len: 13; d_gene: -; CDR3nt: TGCAGCGTTGTTACCGGGACATCCTACGAGCAGTACTTC; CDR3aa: CSVVTGTSYEQYF
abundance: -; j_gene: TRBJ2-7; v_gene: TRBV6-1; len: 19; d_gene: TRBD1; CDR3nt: TGTGCCAGCAGTAGGGTTAGACAGGGCCAGGGCCCCCAATCCTACGAGCAGTACTTC; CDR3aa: CASSRVRQGQGPQSYEQYF
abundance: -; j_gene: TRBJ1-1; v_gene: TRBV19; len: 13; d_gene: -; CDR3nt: TGTGCCAGTAGTATAGATCAGGGGACTGAAGCTTTCTTT; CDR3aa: CASSIDQGTEAFF
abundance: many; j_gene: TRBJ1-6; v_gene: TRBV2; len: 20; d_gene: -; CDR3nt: TGTGCCAGCAGTGAGGTTACCGGGGCGGACGGAACGAAGGAGGATTCACCCCTCCACTTT; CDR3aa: CASSEVTGADGTKEDSPLHF
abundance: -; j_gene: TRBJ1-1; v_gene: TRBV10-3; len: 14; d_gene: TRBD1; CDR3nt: TGTGCCATCAGTGAGACAGGGGCGAACACTGAAGCTTTCTTT; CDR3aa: CAISETGANTEAFF
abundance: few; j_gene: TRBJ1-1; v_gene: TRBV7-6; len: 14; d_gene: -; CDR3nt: TGTGCCAGCAGCTTAGCTCCAGTCAACACTGAAGCTTTCTTT; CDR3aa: CASSLAPVNTEAFF
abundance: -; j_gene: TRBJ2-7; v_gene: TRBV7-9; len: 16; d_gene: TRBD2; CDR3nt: TGTGCCAGCAGCATCGTGGCGGGAGCCCTTACCTACGAGCAGTACTTC; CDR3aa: CASSIVAGALTYEQYF
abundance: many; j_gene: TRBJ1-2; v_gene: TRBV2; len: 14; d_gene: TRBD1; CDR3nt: TGTGCCAGCAGTGAGACAGGGGTGATGTTGGGCTACACCTTC; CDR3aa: CASSETGVMLGYTF
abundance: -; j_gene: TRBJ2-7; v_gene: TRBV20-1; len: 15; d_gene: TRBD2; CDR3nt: TGCAGTGCTAGAGAGGGGACTAGCGGGAGGTACGAGCAGTACTTC; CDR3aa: CSAREGTSGRYEQYF
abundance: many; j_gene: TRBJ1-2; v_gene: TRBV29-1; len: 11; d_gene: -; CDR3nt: TGCAGCGGTGGGAGTTTTTATGGCTACACCTTC; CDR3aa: CSGGSFYGYTF
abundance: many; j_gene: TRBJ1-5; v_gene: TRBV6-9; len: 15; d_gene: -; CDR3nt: TGTGCCAGCAGTTACATCGCCGGGGGCAGTCAGCCCCAGCATTTT; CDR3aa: CASSYIAGGSQPQHF
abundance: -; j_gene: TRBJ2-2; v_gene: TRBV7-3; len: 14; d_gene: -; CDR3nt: TGTGCCAGCAGCTTAATACCCTTAACCGGGGATCTGTTTTTT; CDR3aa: CASSLIPLTGDLFF
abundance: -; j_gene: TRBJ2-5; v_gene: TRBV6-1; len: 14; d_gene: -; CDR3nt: TGTGCCAGCAGCTTGGTTACTAACCAAGAGACCCAGTACTTC; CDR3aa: CASSLVTNQETQYF
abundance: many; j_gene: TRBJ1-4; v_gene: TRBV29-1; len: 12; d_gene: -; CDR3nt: TGCAGCGTTGACCGACAGAGTGGAAAACTGTTTTTT; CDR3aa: CSVDRQSGKLFF
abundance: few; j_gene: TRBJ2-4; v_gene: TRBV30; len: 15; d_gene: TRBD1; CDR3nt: TGTGCCTGGGGGGCTCGGGGACAGGGGGTAAACATTCAGTACTTC; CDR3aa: CAWGARGQGVNIQYF
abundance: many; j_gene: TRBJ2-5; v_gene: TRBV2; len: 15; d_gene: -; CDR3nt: TGTGCCAGCAGTGAAGTTAGGCCCCTGGGAGAGACCCAGTACTTC; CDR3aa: CASSEVRPLGETQYF
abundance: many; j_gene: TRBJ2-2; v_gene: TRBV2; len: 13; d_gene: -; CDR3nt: TGTGCCGTAGAGGAAGGTCGCACCGGGGAGCTGTTTTTT; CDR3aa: CAVEEGRTGELFF
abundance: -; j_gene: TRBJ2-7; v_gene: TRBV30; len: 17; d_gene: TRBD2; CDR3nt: TGTGCCTGGAGTGTACTTGGTGTAGCGGGAGCATCAGTCGAGCAGTACTTC; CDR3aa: CAWSVLGVAGASVEQYF
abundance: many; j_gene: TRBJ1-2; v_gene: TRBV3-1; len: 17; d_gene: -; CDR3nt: TGTGCCAGCAGCCAAGATAGGGGCAGTAACAGAAACTATGGCTACACCTTC; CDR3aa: CASSQDRGSNRNYGYTF
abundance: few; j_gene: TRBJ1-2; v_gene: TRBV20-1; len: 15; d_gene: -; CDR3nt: TGCAGTGCTAGAGTCTCCAATGTGGCCGCTGCCGGCTACACCTTC; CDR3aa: CSARVSNVAAAGYTF